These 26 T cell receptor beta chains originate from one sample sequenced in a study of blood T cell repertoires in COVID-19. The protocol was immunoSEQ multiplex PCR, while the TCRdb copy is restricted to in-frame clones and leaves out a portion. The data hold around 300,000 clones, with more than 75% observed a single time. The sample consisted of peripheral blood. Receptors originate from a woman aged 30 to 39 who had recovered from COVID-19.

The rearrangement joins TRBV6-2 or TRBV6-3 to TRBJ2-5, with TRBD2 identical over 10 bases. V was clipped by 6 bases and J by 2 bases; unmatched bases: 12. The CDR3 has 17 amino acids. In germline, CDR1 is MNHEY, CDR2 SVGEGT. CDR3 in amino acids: CASSHPSGGATQETQYF. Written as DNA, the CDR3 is TGTGCCAGCAGCCACCCGAGCGGGGGGGCCACACAAGAGACCCAGTACTTC.

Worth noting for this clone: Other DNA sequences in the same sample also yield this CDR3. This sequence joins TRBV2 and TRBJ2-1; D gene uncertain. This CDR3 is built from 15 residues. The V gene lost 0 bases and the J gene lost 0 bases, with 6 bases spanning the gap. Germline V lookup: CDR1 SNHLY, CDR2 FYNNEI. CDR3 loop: CASSEARPSYNEQFF. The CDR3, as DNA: TGTGCCAGCAGTGAAGCCAGGCCCTCCTACAATGAGCAGTTCTTC.

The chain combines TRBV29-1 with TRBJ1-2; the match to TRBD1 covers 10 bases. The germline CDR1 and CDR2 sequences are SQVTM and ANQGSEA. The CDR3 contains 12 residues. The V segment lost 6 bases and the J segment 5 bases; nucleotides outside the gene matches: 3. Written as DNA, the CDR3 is TGCAGCGTCGCGGGACAGGGGTATGGCTACACCTTC. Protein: CSVAGQGYGYTF.

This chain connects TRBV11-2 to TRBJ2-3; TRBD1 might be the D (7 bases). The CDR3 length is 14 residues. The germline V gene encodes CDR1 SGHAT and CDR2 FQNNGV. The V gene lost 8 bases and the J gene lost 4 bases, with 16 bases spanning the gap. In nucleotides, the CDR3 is TGTGCCAGCGCCCCAGGGGGGCAGTCAGATACGCAGTATTTT. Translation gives CASAPGGQSDTQYF.

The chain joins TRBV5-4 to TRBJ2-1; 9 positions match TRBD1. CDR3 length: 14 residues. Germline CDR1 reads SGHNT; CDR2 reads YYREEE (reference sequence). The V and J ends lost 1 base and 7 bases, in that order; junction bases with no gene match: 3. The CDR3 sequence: CASSLTGGLNEQFF. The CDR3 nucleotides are TGTGCCAGCAGCTTGACAGGGGGCTTGAATGAGCAGTTCTTC. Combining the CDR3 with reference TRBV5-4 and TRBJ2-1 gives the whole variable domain ETGVTQSPTHLIKTRGQQVTLRCSSQSGHNTVSWYQQALGQGPQFIFQYYREEENGRGNFPPRFSGLQFPNYSSELNVNALELDDSALYLCASSLTGGLNEQFFGPGTRLTVL.

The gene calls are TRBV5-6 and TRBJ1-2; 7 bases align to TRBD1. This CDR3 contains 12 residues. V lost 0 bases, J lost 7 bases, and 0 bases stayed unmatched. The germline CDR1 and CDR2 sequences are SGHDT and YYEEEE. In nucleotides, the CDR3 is TGTGCCAGCAGCTTGGGACAGGGTGGCTACACCTTC. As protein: CASSLGQGGYTF.

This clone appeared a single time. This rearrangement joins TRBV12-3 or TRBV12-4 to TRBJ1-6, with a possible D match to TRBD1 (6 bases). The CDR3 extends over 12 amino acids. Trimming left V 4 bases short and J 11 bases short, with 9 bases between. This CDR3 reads CASSSRGAPLHF. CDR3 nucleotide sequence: TGTGCCAGCAGTTCCAGGGGTGCACCCCTCCACTTT.

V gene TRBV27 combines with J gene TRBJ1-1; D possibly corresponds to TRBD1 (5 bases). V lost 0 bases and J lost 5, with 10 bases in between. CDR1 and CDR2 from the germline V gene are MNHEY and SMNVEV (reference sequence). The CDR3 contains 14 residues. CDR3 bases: TGTGCCAGCAGTTTATCCCAGGGTAGGACTGAAGCTTTCTTT. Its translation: CASSLSQGRTEAFF.

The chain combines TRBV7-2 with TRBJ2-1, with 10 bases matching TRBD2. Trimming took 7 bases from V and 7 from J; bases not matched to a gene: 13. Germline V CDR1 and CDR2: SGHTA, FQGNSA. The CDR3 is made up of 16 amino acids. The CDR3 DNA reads TGTGCCAGCACCTCACCCACGGGACTAGCGACTAATGAGCAGTTCTTC. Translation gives CASTSPTGLATNEQFF.

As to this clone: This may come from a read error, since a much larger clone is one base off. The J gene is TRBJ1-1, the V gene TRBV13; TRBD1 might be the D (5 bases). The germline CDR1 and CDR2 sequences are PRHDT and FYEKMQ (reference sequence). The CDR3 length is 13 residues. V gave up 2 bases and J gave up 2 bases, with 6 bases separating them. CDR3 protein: CASSLQGNTEAFF. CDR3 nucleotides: TGTGCCAGCAGCTTACAGGGAAACACTGAAGCTTTCTTT. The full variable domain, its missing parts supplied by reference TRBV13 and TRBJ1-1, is AAGVIQSPRHLIKEKRETATLKCYPIPRHDTVYWYQQGPGQDPQFLISFYEKMQSDKGSIPDRFSAQQFSDYHSELNMSSLELGDSALYFCASSLQGNTEAFFGQGTRLTVV.

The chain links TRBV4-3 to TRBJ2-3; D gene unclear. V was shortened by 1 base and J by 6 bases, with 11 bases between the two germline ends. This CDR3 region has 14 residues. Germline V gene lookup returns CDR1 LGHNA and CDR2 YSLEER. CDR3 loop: CASSQAAILDTQYF. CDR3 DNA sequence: TGCGCCAGCAGCCAAGCCGCTATCTTGGATACGCAGTATTTT.

The DNA of the CDR3 is TGTGCCTGGAGGGGAGGCGCTCACTCAGACAGGGGAATGAACACTGAAGCTTTCTTT. Protein: CAWRGGAHSDRGMNTEAFF. V gene TRBV30 combines with J gene TRBJ1-1; TRBD1 matches 8 bases. CDR3 length: 19 amino acids. Trimming cost V 3 bases and J 0 bases; bases outside gene matches: 18. Per germline, CDR1 GTSNPN and CDR2 SVGIG (reference sequence).

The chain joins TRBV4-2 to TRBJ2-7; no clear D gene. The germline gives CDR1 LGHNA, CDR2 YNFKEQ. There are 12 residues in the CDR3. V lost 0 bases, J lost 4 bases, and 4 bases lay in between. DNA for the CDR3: TGTGCCAGCAGCCAAGACGCGTACGAGCAGTACTTC. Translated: CASSQDAYEQYF.

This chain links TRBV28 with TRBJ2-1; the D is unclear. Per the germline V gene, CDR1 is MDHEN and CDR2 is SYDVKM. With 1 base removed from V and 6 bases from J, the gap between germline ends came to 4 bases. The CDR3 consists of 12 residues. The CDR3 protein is CASSLSRNEQFF. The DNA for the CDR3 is TGTGCCAGCAGTTTATCTCGCAATGAGCAGTTCTTC.

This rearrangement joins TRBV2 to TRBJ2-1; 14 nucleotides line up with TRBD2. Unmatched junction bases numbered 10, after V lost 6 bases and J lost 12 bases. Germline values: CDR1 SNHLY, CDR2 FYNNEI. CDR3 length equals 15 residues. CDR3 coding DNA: TGTGCCAGCAGGGAGGGACTAGCGGGAGAGGATGCGCAGTTCTTC. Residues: CASREGLAGEDAQFF.

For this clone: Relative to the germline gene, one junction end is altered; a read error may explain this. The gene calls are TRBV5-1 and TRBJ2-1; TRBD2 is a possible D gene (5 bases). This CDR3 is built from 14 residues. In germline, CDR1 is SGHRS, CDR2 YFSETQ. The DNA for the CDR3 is TGCGCCAGCAGCTTGGAACGGGGTTACACTGAGCAGTTCTTC. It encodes CASSLERGYTEQFF.

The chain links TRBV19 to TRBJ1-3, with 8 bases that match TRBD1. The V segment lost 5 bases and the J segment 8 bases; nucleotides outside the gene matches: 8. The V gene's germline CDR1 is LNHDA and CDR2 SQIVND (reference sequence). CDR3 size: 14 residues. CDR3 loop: CASSPWTGRDTIYF. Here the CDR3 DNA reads TGTGCCAGTAGTCCCTGGACAGGGAGAGACACCATATATTTT.

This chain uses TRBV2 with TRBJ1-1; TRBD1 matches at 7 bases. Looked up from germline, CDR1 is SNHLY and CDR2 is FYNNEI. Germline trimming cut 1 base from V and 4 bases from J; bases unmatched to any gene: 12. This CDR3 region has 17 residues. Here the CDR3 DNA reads TGTGCCAGCAGTGAAGGAGTTAGGGGGCAGTTTAGCACTGAAGCTTTCTTT. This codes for CASSEGVRGQFSTEAFF.

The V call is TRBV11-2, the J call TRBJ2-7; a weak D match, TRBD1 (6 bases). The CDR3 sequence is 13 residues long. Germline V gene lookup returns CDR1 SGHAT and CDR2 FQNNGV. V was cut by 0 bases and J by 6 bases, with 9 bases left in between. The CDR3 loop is CASSLDPGVEQYF. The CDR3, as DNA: TGTGCCAGCAGCTTAGATCCAGGGGTCGAGCAGTACTTC.

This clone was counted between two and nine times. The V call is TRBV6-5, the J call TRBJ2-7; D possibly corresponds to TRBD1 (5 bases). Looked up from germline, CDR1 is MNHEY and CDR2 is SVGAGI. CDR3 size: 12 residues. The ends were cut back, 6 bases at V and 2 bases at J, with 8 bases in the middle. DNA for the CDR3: TGTGCCAGCAGACCGGACACCTACGAGCAGTACTTC. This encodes CASRPDTYEQYF.

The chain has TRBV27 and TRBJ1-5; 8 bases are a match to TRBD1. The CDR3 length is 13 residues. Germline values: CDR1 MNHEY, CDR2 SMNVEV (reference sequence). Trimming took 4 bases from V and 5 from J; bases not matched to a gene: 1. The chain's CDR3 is CASSWTGYQPQHF. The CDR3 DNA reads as TGTGCCAGCAGTTGGACAGGGTATCAGCCCCAGCATTTT.

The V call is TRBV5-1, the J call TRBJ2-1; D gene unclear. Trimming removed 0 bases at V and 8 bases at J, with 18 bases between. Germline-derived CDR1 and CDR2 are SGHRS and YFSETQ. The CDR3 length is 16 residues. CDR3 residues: CASSLVISFGLDEQFF. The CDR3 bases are TGCGCCAGCAGCTTGGTTATTAGCTTTGGTTTGGATGAGCAGTTCTTC.

As DNA, the CDR3 is TGTGCCAGCACGGCAGGCCGCTTTCTGCGTGGCTACACCTTC. Its translation: CASTAGRFLRGYTF. The chain is built from TRBV28 and TRBJ1-2; D gene uncertain. V dropped 7 bases and J dropped 7 bases, with 19 bases sitting between them. This CDR3 has 14 amino acids. The germline V gene encodes CDR1 MDHEN and CDR2 SYDVKM.

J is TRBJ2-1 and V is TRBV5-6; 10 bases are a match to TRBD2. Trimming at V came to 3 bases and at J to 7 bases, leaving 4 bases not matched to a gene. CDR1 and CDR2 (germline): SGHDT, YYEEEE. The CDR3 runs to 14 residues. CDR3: CASSSGTSANEQFF. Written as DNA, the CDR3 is TGTGCCAGCAGCTCGGGGACTAGCGCAAATGAGCAGTTCTTC. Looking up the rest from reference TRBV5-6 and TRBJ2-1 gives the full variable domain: DAGVTQSPTHLIKTRGQQVTLRCSPKSGHDTVSWYQQALGQGPQFIFQYYEEEERQRGNFPDRFSGHQFPNYSSELNVNALLLGDSALYLCASSSGTSANEQFFGPGTRLTVL.

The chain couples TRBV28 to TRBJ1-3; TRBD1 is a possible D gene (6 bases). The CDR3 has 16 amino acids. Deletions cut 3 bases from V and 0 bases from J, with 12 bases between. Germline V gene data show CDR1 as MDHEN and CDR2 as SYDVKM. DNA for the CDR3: TGTGCCAGCAGTTTGGGGGGGGCGAACTCTGGAAACACCATATATTTT. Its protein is CASSLGGANSGNTIYF.

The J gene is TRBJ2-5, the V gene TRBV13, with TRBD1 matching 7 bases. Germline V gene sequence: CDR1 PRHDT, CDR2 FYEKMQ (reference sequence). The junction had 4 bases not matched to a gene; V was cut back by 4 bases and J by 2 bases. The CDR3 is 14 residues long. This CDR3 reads CASSSRQGQETQYF. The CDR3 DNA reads TGTGCCAGCAGCTCCCGACAGGGACAAGAGACCCAGTACTTC.